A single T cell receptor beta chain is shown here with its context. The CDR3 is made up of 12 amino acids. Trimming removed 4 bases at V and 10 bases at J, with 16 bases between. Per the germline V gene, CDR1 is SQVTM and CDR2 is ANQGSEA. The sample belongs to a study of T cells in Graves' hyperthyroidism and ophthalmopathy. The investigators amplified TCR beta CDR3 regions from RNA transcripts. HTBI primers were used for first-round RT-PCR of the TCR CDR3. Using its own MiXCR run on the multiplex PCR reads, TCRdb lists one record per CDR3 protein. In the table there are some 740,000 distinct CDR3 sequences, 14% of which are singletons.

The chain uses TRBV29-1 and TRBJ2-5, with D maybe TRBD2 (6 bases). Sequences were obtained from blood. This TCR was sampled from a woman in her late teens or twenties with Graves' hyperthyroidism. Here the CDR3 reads CSVVGRPRDQYF. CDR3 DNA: TGCAGCGTTGTCGGCAGACCGCGGGACCAGTACTTC.